The clone carrying this T cell receptor beta chain showed up just a few times. Antigen specificity is unknown. RNA was isolated and reverse transcribed to cDNA, the sequencing template. The protocol was immunoSEQ multiplex PCR, while the TCRdb copy is restricted to in-frame clones and leaves out a portion. This table has roughly 200,000 clones, approximately 53% appearing once. Germline values: CDR1 SQVTM, CDR2 ANQGSEA. The CDR3 is 17 residues long. Trimming removed 6 bases from V and 2 bases from J; junction bases left unmatched: 10. The sample originates from a study of CD8+ T cells in alopecia areata. Noted treatment: oral pan-JAK inhibitor, 5-10 mg twice daily. Study-wide results and limits: Scalp and blood samples kept many expanded lesional clones throughout tofacitinib.

The sequencing here drew on CD8+ T cells sorted from blood, taken at week 24, from a patient treated with tofacitinib. The sequence was obtained from a human donor with alopecia areata. The J gene is TRBJ2-2, the V gene TRBV29-1, with 12 bases aligning to TRBD1. CDR3: CSVIYSGTGGNTGELFF. The CDR3 coding sequence is TGCAGCGTAATTTACTCCGGGACAGGGGGCAACACCGGGGAGCTGTTTTTT.